These 27 T cell receptor beta chains were sequenced from one sample in a study of T cells in localized non-small cell lung cancer. Assay used: immunoSEQ multiplex PCR; TCRdb lists only in-frame clones, some missing. The data hold about 30,000 clones, with roughly 94% observed a single time. This specimen consisted of peripheral blood, obtained before any cancer treatment. These receptor sequences come from a woman aged 40-69 years with stage I lung adenocarcinoma.

The chain is built from TRBV6-5 and TRBJ1-2; D gene unclear. V lost 5 bases and J lost 5, with 9 bases in between. The germline V gene encodes CDR1 MNHEY and CDR2 SVGAGI. The CDR3 is made up of 12 amino acids. CDR3 in amino acids: CASSELGYGYTF. In nucleotides, the CDR3 is TGTGCCAGCAGTGAACTGGGATATGGCTACACCTTC.

The chain is built from TRBV7-2 and TRBJ2-1; tentatively, D is TRBD2 (5 bases). This CDR3 has 15 amino acids. The germline gives CDR1 SGHTA, CDR2 FQGNSA. V lost 5 bases to trimming and J lost 0 bases, with 11 bases between them. CDR3 loop: CASSRRESSYNEQFF. The CDR3 nucleotides are TGTGCCAGCAGCCGAAGGGAGAGCTCCTACAATGAGCAGTTCTTC.

The V and J genes are TRBV29-1 and TRBJ1-5; D possibly corresponds to TRBD1 (5 bases). Germline lookup yields CDR1 SQVTM and CDR2 ANQGSEA. V lost 7 bases to trimming and J lost 0 bases, with 13 bases between them. The length of the CDR3 is 14 residues. In DNA, the CDR3 is TGCAGCGCGTCTGCAGACAGTAGCAATCAGCCCCAGCATTTT. This sequence encodes CSASADSSNQPQHF.

The J gene is TRBJ1-4, the V gene TRBV5-4; TRBD1 matches 8 bases. Germline CDR1 reads SGHNT; CDR2 reads YYREEE (reference sequence). The CDR3 length is 16 residues. V lost 4 bases, J lost 0 bases, and 5 bases stayed unmatched. CDR3 nucleotide sequence: TGTGCCAGCAGCCGACAGGGGCGTGCAACTAATGAAAAACTGTTTTTT. Protein product: CASSRQGRATNEKLFF. Filled out from reference TRBV5-4 and TRBJ1-4, the complete variable domain reads ETGVTQSPTHLIKTRGQQVTLRCSSQSGHNTVSWYQQALGQGPQFIFQYYREEENGRGNFPPRFSGLQFPNYSSELNVNALELDDSALYLCASSRQGRATNEKLFFGSGTQLSVL.

The chain recombines TRBV29-1 with TRBJ2-7, with a possible D match to TRBD2 (6 bases). This CDR3 spans 14 amino acids. The V gene lost 3 bases and the J gene lost 4 bases, with 16 bases spanning the gap. CDR1 SQVTM and CDR2 ANQGSEA come from the germline V gene. Here the CDR3 reads CSVDRGKEGYEQYF. The DNA for the CDR3 is TGCAGCGTTGATCGGGGGAAGGAGGGGTACGAGCAGTACTTC.

The chain joins TRBV19 to TRBJ1-3; weak D call: TRBD1 (6 bases). Trimming took 5 bases from V and 4 from J, leaving 12 bases between them. Per germline, CDR1 LNHDA and CDR2 SQIVND (reference sequence). This CDR3 has 14 amino acids. The CDR3 region is CASSGQRVGNTIYF. The CDR3 nucleotides read TGTGCCAGTAGTGGACAGCGAGTGGGAAACACCATATATTTT. The entire variable domain, with the rest obtained from reference TRBV19 and TRBJ1-3, is as follows: DGGITQSPKYLFRKEGQNVTLSCEQNLNHDAMYWYRQDPGQGLRLIYYSQIVNDFQKGDIAEGYSVSREKKESFPLTVTSAQKNPTAFYLCASSGQRVGNTIYFGEGSWLTVV.

The chain couples TRBV7-9 to TRBJ2-2; 9 bases agree with TRBD1. Germline V gene sequence: CDR1 SEHNR, CDR2 FQNEAQ (reference sequence). J lost 7 bases, V lost 4 bases, and 4 bases had no gene match. The CDR3 contains 14 residues. CDR3 in DNA: TGTGCCAGCAGCTCACAGGGGGCGGTCGGGGAGCTGTTTTTT. Translated: CASSSQGAVGELFF.

In this sample, this clone turned up a few times. V usage is TRBV29-1 and J usage is TRBJ1-2, with D unresolved. This CDR3 contains 12 residues. V was pared by 4 bases and J by 6 bases, with 12 bases between. The germline gives CDR1 SQVTM, CDR2 ANQGSEA. The CDR3 DNA reads as TGCAGCGTTGTCTCGGCTGGGAATGGCTACACCTTC. The encoded protein is CSVVSAGNGYTF. The full variable domain, with the rest looked up from reference TRBV29-1 and TRBJ1-2, is SAVISQKPSRDICQRGTSLTIQCQVDSQVTMMFWYRQQPGQSLTLIATANQGSEATYESGFVIDKFPISRPNLTFSTLTVSNMSPEDSSIYLCSVVSAGNGYTFGSGTRLTVV.

The chain joins TRBV6-5 to TRBJ2-7; 8 bases are shared with TRBD1. The V gene end was trimmed by 3 bases and the J gene end by 3 bases; junction bases not matched to a gene: 10. Per germline, CDR1 MNHEY and CDR2 SVGAGI. The length of the CDR3 is 16 residues. The CDR3 region has the DNA TGTGCCAGCAGTTATTTTCGACAGGGGTACGGCTACGAGCAGTACTTC. This codes for CASSYFRQGYGYEQYF.

This chain connects TRBV28 to TRBJ2-7, with 10 bases identical to TRBD1. The CDR3 runs to 14 residues. The V segment lost 9 bases and the J segment 2 bases; nucleotides outside the gene matches: 7. Germline V gives CDR1 MDHEN, CDR2 SYDVKM. This CDR3 is CASYAGTGAYEQYF. CDR3 DNA: TGTGCCAGTTACGCTGGGACAGGGGCCTACGAGCAGTACTTC.

The gene calls are TRBV7-9 and TRBJ1-1; tentative D call: TRBD1 (5 bases). CDR3 length: 16 residues. Germline lookup yields CDR1 SEHNR and CDR2 FQNEAQ (reference sequence). Trimming took off 5 bases at V and 0 bases at J, with 16 bases between the two ends. The CDR3 DNA sequence: TGTGCCAGCAGCAGCCGGGGACGGAAGATGAACACTGAAGCTTTCTTT. Translation: CASSSRGRKMNTEAFF.

The chain is built from TRBV6-6 and TRBJ2-7, with D unresolved. This CDR3 has 14 amino acids. Trimming pared 5 bases from V and 6 bases from J, leaving 17 bases between. Germline CDR1 reads MNHNY; CDR2 reads SVGAGI (reference sequence). CDR3 bases: TGTGCCAGCAGTGCAACCCCGGTTGTCGGCGAGCAGTACTTC. Protein product: CASSATPVVGEQYF.

The chain employs TRBV7-2 and TRBJ1-1; the D gene is possibly TRBD1 (5 bases). Germline loops: CDR1 SGHTA, CDR2 FQGNSA. V was shortened by 6 bases and J by 5 bases, with 19 bases between the two germline ends. This CDR3 is built from 15 residues. CDR3 loop: CASRVGPGGGTEAFF. CDR3 sequence (DNA): TGTGCCAGCAGGGTCGGGCCGGGGGGAGGGACTGAAGCTTTCTTT.

The chain links TRBV28 to TRBJ2-7, with D hard to call. The CDR3 consists of 12 residues. Germline CDR1 and CDR2: MDHEN and SYDVKM. Trimming removed 4 bases at V and 3 bases at J, with 7 bases between. In nucleotides, the CDR3 is TGTGCCAGCAGTTCCGATGACTACGAGCAGTACTTC. Amino acid sequence: CASSSDDYEQYF.

The V and J genes are TRBV7-2 and TRBJ2-3; 10 bases agree with TRBD2. The CDR3 length is 15 residues. Looked up from germline, CDR1 is SGHTA and CDR2 is FQGNSA. The trim removed 3 bases at V and 7 bases at J, leaving 7 bases unmatched. CDR3 residues: CASSFTSGASNTQYF. In DNA form, the CDR3 reads TGTGCCAGCAGCTTCACTAGCGGGGCGTCTAATACGCAGTATTTT.

This chain joins TRBV18 and TRBJ2-1; the D is unclear. The CDR3 is made up of 13 amino acids. Germline CDR1 and CDR2: KGHSH and LQKENI. The V and J ends lost 3 bases and 8 bases respectively, with 11 bases between them. CDR3 sequence: CASSPTSSDEQFF. The CDR3, as DNA: TGTGCCAGCTCACCCACGAGCTCGGATGAGCAGTTCTTC.

This clone has only one observation. The rearrangement uses TRBV4-1 and TRBJ2-7; D is unclear. V dropped 1 base and J dropped 6 bases, with 13 bases sitting between them. Germline CDR1 MGHRA, CDR2 YSYEKL. This CDR3 has 14 amino acids. The CDR3 DNA is TGCGCCAGCAGCCAAGGTGGGATAGGCAGCGAGCAGTACTTC. Translation gives CASSQGGIGSEQYF.

This clone has more than one count but fewer than ten. This chain uses TRBV4-3 with TRBJ2-5; D uncertain. This CDR3 spans 12 amino acids. Per the germline V gene, CDR1 is LGHNA and CDR2 is YSLEER. Trimming cost V 0 bases and J 4 bases, with 3 bases left between them. The CDR3 reads CASSQDRETQYF. The CDR3 DNA reads as TGCGCCAGCAGCCAAGACAGAGAGACCCAGTACTTC.

The chain uses TRBV15 and TRBJ2-7, with D tentatively TRBD1 or TRBD2 (5 bases each). The CDR3 is 15 residues long. V shed 4 bases and J shed 3 bases, with 16 bases lying between them. The germline V gene encodes CDR1 LNHNV and CDR2 YYDKDF (reference sequence). The CDR3 protein is CATSNAGAGGYEQYF. The DNA of the CDR3 is TGTGCCACCAGCAACGCCGGGGCTGGAGGCTACGAGCAGTACTTC.

The genes are TRBV5-6 and TRBJ1-1, with no clear D. There are 14 residues in the CDR3. Germline V gene lookup returns CDR1 SGHDT and CDR2 YYEEEE. The V end was cut by 5 bases, the J end by 0 bases, with 11 bases between. The CDR3 here is CASRPTTMNTEAFF. CDR3 DNA sequence: TGTGCCAGCAGGCCGACAACTATGAACACTGAAGCTTTCTTT.

V usage is TRBV2 and J usage is TRBJ2-6; D remains ambiguous. Per the germline V gene, CDR1 is SNHLY and CDR2 is FYNNEI. Trimming removed 5 bases at V and 0 bases at J, with 5 bases between. The CDR3 runs to 14 residues. The CDR3 DNA is TGTGCCAGCAGTCCGGTCTCTGGGGCCAACGTCCTGACTTTC. This sequence encodes CASSPVSGANVLTF.

The chain uses TRBV5-1 and TRBJ2-3, with a possible D match to TRBD1 (6 bases). Per germline, CDR1 SGHRS and CDR2 YFSETQ. There are 15 residues in the CDR3. Trimming pared 4 bases from V and 1 base from J, leaving 13 bases between. CDR3 amino acids: CASSRDNLGTDTQYF. In nucleotides, the CDR3 is TGCGCCAGCAGCCGGGACAATTTGGGCACAGATACGCAGTATTTT.

The chain uses TRBV5-6 and TRBJ1-5, with a tentative D call TRBD1 (5 bases). The germline gives CDR1 SGHDT, CDR2 YYEEEE. This CDR3 spans 13 amino acids. The V and J ends lost 3 bases and 7 bases respectively, with 11 bases between them. The CDR3 DNA sequence: TGTGCCAGCAGCTGGTCAGGGAGGCAGCCCCAGCATTTT. Its protein is CASSWSGRQPQHF.

V usage is TRBV7-9 and J usage is TRBJ1-6; D uncertain. With 5 bases removed from V and 8 bases from J, the gap between germline ends came to 16 bases. CDR1 and CDR2 (germline): SEHNR, FQNEAQ (reference sequence). This CDR3 is built from 15 residues. For the CDR3, the DNA is TGTGCCAGCAGCCCTGTTGGGGTTTTGGATTCACCCCTCCACTTT. Encoded protein: CASSPVGVLDSPLHF.

The rearrangement uses TRBV7-2 and TRBJ1-4; D ambiguous. This CDR3 contains 12 residues. Trimming cost V 5 bases and J 5 bases, with 6 bases left between them. Germline CDR1 is SGHTA and CDR2 is FQGNSA. The CDR3 coding sequence is TGTGCCAGCAGCCTGATGAATGAAAAACTGTTTTTT. It specifies CASSLMNEKLFF.

Details on this clone: Germline and junction disagree at one end, which may indicate a read error. This chain joins TRBV7-7 and TRBJ2-3; 14 positions agree with TRBD2. Germline-derived CDR1 and CDR2 are SSHAT and FNYEAQ (reference sequence). This CDR3 is built from 16 residues. The CDR3 nucleotides are TGTGCTAGCAGCTCGGGACTAGCGGGAGCAACAGATACGCAGTATTTT. Amino acids: CASSSGLAGATDTQYF.

This rearrangement joins TRBV4-3 to TRBJ2-3; 7 positions agree with TRBD1. V lost 4 bases, J lost 3 bases, and 4 bases stayed unmatched. The CDR3 totals 14 residues. Germline values: CDR1 LGHNA, CDR2 YSLEER. This chain's CDR3 is CASSLDRATDTQYF. The CDR3 nucleotides read TGCGCCAGCAGCCTCGACAGGGCTACAGATACGCAGTATTTT.